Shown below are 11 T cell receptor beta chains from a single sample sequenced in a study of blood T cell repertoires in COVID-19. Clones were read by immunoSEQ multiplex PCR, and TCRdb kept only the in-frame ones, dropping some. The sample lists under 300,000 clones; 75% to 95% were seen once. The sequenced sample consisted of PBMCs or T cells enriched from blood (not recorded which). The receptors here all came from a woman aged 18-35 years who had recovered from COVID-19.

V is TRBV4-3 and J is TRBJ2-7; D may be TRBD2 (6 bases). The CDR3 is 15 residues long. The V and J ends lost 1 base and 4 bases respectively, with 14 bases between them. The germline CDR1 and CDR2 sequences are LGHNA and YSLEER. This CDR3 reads CASSQGVSGRYEQYF. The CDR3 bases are TGCGCCAGCAGCCAAGGTGTCTCAGGGAGGTACGAGCAGTACTTC.

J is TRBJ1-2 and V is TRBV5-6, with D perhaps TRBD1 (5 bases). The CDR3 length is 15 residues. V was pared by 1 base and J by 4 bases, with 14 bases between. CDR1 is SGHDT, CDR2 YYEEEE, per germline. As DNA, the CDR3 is TGTGCCAGCAGCTTGTATGGCGGGACGGTCTATGGCTACACCTTC. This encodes CASSLYGGTVYGYTF.

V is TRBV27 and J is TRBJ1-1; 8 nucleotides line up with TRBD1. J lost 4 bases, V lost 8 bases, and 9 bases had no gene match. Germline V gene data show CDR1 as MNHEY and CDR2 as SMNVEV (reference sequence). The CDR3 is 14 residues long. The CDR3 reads CASAQTGVITEAFF. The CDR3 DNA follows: TGTGCCAGCGCCCAGACAGGGGTAATCACTGAAGCTTTCTTT.

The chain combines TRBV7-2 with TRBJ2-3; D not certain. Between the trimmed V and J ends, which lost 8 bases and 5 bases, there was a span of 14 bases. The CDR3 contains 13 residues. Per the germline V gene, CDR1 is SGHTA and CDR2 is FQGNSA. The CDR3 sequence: CASGSGIKDTQYF. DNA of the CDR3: TGTGCCAGCGGGTCGGGTATTAAAGATACGCAGTATTTT.

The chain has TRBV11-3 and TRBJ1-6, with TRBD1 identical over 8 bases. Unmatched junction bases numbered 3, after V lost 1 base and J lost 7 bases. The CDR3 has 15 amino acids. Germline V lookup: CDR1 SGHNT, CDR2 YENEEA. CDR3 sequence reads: CASSLVGQENSPLHF. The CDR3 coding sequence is TGTGCCAGCAGCTTAGTGGGACAGGAGAATTCACCCCTCCACTTT.

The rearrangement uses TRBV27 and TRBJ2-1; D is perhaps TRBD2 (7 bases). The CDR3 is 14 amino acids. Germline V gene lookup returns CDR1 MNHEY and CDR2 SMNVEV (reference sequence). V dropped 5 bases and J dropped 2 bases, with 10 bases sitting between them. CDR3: CASSAGAAYNEQFF. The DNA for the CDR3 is TGTGCCAGCAGTGCGGGGGCGGCCTACAATGAGCAGTTCTTC.

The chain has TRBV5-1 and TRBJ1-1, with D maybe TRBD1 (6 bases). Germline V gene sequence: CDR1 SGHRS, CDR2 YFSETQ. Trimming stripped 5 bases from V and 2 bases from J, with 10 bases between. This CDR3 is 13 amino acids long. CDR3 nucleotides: TGCGCCAGCAGTACGGACAGTAACACTGAAGCTTTCTTT. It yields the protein CASSTDSNTEAFF.

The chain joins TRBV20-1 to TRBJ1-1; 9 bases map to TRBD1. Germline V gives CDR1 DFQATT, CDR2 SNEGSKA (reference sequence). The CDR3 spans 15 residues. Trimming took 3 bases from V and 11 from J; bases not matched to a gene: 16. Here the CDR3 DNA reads TGCAGTGCTAGTCCACAGGGGGCGCGTAACACCAGGGCTTTCTTT. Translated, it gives CSASPQGARNTRAFF.

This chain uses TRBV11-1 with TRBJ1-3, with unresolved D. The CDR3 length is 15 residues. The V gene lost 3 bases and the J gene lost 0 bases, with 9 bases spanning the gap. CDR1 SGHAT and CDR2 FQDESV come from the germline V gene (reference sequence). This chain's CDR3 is CASSLYSPSGNTIYF. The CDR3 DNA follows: TGTGCCAGCAGCTTGTATTCTCCCTCTGGAAACACCATATATTTT. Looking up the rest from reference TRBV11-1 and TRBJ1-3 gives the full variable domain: EAEVAQSPRYKITEKSQAVAFWCDPISGHATLYWYRQILGQGPELLVQFQDESVVDDSQLPKDRFSAERLKGVDSTLKIQPAELGDSAMYLCASSLYSPSGNTIYFGEGSWLTVV.

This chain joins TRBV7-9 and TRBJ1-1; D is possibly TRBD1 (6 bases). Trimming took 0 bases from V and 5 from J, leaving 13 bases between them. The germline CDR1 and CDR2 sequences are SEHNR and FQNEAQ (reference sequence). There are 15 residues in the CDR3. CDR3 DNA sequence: TGTGCCAGCAGCTTAGCGTTACAGGGAATGACTGAAGCTTTCTTT. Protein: CASSLALQGMTEAFF. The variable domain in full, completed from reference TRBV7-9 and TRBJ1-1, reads DTGVSQNPRHKITKRGQNVTFRCDPISEHNRLYWYRQTLGQGPEFLTYFQNEAQLEKSRLLSDRFSAERPKGSFSTLEIQRTEQGDSAMYLCASSLALQGMTEAFFGQGTRLTVV.

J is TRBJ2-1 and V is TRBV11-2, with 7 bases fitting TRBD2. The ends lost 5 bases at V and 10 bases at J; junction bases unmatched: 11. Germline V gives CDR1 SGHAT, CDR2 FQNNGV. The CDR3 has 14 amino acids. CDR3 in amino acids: CASSLGLVGGEQFF. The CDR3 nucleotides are TGTGCCAGCAGCCTTGGACTAGTCGGAGGGGAGCAGTTCTTC.